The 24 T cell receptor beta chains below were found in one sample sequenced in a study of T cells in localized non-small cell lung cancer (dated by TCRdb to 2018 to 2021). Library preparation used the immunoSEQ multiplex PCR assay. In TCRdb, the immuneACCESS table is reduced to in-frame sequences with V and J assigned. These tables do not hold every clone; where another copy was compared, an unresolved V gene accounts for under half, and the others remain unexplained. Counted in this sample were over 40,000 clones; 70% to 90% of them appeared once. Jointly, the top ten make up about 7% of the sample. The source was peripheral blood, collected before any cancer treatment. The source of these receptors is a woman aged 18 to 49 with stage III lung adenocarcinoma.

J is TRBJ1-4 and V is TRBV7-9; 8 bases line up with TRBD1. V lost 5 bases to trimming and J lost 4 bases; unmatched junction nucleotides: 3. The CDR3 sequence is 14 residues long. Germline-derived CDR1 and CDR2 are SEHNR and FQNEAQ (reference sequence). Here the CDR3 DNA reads TGTGCCAGCAGCCTGGGACAGGATAATGAAAAACTGTTTTTT. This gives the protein CASSLGQDNEKLFF.

The CDR3 DNA is TGTGCCAGTAGGGGACCCTCCAGGGCCAACGTCCTGACTTTC. This encodes CASRGPSRANVLTF. The V and J genes are TRBV19 and TRBJ2-6; D tentatively fits TRBD1 or TRBD2 (5 bases each). Germline V CDR1 and CDR2: LNHDA, SQIVND (reference sequence). There are 14 residues in the CDR3. Trimming removed 6 bases at V and 5 bases at J, with 11 bases between. Full variable domain (outside the CDR3, taken from reference TRBV19 and TRBJ2-6): DGGITQSPKYLFRKEGQNVTLSCEQNLNHDAMYWYRQDPGQGLRLIYYSQIVNDFQKGDIAEGYSVSREKKESFPLTVTSAQKNPTAFYLCASRGPSRANVLTFGAGSRLTVL.

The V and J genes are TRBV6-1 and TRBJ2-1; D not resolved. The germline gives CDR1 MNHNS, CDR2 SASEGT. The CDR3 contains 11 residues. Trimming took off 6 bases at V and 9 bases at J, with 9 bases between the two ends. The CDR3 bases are TGTGCCAGCAGCGGACGGGCTGAGCAGTTCTTC. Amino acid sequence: CASSGRAEQFF.

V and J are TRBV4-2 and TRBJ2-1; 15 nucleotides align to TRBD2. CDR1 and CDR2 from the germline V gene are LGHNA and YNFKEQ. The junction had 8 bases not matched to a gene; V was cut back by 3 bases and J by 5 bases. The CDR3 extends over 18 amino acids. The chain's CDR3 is CASSHAFGTSGGHNEQFF. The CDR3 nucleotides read TGTGCCAGCAGCCATGCCTTCGGGACTAGCGGGGGGCACAATGAGCAGTTCTTC.

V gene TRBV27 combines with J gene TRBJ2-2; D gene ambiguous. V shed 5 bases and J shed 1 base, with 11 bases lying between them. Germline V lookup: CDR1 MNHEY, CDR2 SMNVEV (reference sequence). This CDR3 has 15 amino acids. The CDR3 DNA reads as TGTGCCAGCAGTAGGGTTCAGCAGAACACCGGGGAGCTGTTTTTT. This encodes CASSRVQQNTGELFF.

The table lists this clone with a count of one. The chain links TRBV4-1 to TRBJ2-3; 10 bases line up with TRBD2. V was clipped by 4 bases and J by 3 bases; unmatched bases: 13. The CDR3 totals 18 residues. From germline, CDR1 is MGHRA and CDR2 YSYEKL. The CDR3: CASSPGLAGDHHTDTQYF. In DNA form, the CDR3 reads TGCGCCAGCAGCCCGGGGCTAGCGGGGGATCACCATACAGATACGCAGTATTTT.

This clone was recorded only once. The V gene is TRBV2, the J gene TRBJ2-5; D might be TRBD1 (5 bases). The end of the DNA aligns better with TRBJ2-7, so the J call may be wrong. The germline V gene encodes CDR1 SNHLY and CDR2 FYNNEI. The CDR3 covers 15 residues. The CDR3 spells CASSAGHPGTYEQYF. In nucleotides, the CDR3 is TGTGCCAGCAGTGCCGGACATCCTGGAACCTACGAGCAGTACTTC.

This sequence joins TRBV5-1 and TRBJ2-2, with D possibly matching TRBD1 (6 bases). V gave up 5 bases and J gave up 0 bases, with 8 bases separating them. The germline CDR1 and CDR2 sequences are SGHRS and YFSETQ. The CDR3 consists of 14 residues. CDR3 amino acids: CASRQGSNTGELFF. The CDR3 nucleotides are TGCGCCAGCAGGCAGGGGTCGAACACCGGGGAGCTGTTTTTT.

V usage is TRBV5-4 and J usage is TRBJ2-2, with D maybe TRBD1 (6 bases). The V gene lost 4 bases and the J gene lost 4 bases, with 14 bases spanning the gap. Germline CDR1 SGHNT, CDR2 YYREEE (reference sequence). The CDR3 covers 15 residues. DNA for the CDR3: TGTGCCAGCAGCCTCGGACAGAGGTCCACCGGGGAGCTGTTTTTT. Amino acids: CASSLGQRSTGELFF.

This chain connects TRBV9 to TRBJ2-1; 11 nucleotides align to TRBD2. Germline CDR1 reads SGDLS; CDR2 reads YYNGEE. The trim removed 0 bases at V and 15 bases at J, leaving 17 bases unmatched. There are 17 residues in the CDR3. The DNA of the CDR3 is TGTGCCAGCAGCGTAGAACCCGTGCTAGCGGGGGGCCTATATCCGTTCTTC. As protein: CASSVEPVLAGGLYPFF.

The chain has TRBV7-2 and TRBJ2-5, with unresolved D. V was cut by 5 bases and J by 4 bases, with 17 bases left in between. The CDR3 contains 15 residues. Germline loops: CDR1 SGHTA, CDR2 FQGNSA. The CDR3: CASSPEGRSSETQYF. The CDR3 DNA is TGTGCCAGCAGCCCTGAAGGACGTTCTTCAGAGACCCAGTACTTC.

The CDR3 sequence: CASTLQGTQPQHF. The CDR3 DNA sequence: TGTGCCAGTACCCTACAGGGAACCCAGCCCCAGCATTTT. The chain carries TRBV19 and TRBJ1-5, with a possible D match to TRBD1 (6 bases). V lost 7 bases to trimming and J lost 7 bases, with 14 bases between them. This CDR3 is 13 amino acids long. The germline CDR1 and CDR2 sequences are LNHDA and SQIVND (reference sequence).

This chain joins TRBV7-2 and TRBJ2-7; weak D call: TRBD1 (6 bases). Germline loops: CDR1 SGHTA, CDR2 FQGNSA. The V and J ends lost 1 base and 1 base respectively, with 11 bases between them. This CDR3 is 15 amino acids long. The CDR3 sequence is CASSLDGGSSYEQYF. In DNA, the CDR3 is TGTGCCAGCAGCTTAGATGGGGGCTCGTCCTACGAGCAGTACTTC.

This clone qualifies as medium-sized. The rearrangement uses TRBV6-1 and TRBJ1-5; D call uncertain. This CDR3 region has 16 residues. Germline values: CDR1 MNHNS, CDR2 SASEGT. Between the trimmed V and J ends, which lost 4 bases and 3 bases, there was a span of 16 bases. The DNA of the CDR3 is TGTGCCAGCAGTGGACCCCAGAGCGCTTACAATCAGCCCCAGCATTTT. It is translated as CASSGPQSAYNQPQHF.

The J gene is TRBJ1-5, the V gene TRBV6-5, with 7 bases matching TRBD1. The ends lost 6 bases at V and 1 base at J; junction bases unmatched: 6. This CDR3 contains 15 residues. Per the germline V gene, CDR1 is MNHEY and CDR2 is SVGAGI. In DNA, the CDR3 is TGTGCCAGCAGAGTCGACAGGGTCAGCAATCAGCCCCAGCATTTT. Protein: CASRVDRVSNQPQHF.

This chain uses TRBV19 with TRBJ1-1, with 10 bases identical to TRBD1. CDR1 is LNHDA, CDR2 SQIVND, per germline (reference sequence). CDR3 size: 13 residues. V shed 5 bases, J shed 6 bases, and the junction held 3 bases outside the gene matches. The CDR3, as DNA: TGTGCCAGTAGTGGACAGGGGGTGGCTGAAGCTTTCTTT. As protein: CASSGQGVAEAFF.

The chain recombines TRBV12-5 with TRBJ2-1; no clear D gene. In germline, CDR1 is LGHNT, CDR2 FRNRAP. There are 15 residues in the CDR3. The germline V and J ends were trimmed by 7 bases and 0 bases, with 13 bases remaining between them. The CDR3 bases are TGTGCTAGTGTCCCGGCCGGAAGCTCCTACAATGAGCAGTTCTTC. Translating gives CASVPAGSSYNEQFF.

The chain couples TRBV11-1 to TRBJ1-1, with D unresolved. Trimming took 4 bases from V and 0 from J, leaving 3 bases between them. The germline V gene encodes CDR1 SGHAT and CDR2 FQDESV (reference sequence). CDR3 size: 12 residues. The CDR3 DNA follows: TGTGCCAGCAGCTGGATGAACACTGAAGCTTTCTTT. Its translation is CASSWMNTEAFF.

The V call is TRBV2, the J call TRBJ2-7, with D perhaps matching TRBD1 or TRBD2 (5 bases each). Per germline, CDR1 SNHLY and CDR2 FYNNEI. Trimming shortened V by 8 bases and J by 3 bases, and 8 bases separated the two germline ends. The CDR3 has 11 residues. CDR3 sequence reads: CASGTDYEQYF. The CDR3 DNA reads TGTGCCAGCGGGACGGACTACGAGCAGTACTTC.

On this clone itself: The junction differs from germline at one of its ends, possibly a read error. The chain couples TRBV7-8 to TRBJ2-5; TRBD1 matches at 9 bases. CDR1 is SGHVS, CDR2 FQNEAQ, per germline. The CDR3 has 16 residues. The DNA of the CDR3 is TGTGCCAGCAGTCCTGGCCCGGGACAGGGAAAGAGATTACAGAACTTC. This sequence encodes CASSPGPGQGKRLQNF.

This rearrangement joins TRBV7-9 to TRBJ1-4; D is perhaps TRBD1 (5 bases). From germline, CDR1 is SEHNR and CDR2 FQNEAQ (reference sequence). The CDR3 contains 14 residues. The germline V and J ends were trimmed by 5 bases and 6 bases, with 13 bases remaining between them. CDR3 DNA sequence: TGTGCCAGCAGCCCCGGGGCTGTAGATGAAAAACTGTTTTTT. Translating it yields CASSPGAVDEKLFF.

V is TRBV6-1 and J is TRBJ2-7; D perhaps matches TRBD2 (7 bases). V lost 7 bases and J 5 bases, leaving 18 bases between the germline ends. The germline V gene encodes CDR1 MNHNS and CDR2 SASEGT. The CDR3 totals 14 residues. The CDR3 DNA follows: TGTGCCAGCATCCTGAGGGGGGGACTCAACGAGCAGTACTTC. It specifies CASILRGGLNEQYF.

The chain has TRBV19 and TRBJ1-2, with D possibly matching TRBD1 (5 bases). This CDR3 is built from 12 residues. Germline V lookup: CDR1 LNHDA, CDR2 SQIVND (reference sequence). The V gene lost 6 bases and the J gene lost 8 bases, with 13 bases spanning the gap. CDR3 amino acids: CASRGALRGYTF. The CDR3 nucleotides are TGTGCCAGTAGAGGGGCCTTGCGGGGCTACACCTTC. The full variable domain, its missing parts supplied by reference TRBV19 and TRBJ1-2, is DGGITQSPKYLFRKEGQNVTLSCEQNLNHDAMYWYRQDPGQGLRLIYYSQIVNDFQKGDIAEGYSVSREKKESFPLTVTSAQKNPTAFYLCASRGALRGYTFGSGTRLTVV.

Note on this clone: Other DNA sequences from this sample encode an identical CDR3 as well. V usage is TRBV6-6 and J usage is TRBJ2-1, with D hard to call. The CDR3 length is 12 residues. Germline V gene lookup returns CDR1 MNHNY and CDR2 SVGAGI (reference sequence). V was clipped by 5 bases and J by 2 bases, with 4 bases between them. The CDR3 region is CASSRPYNEQFF. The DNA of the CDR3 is TGTGCCAGCAGTCGACCCTACAATGAGCAGTTCTTC.